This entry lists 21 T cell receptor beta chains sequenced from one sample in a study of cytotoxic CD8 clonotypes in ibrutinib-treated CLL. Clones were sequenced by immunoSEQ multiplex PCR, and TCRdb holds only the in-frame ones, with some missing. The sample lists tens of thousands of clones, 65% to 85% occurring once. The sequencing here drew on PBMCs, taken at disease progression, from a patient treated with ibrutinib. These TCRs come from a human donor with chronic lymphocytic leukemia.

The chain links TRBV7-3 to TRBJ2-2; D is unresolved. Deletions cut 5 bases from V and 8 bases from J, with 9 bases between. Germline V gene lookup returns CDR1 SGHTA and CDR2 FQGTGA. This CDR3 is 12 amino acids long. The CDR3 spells CASSPSIGELFF. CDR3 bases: TGTGCCAGCAGCCCCTCGATAGGGGAGCTGTTTTTT.

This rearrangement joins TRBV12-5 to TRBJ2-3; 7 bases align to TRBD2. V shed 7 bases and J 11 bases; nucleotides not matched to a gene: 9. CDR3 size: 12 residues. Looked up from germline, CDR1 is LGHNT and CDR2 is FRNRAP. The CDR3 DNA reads TGTGCTAGTGCCACGGGCGGGGGTATGCAGTATTTT. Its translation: CASATGGGMQYF.

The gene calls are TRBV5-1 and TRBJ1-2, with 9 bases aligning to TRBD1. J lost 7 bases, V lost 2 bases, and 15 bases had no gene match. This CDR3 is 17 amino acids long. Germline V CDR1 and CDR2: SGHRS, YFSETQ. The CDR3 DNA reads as TGCGCCAGCAGCTTCCGGGACAGGGTCGGTGACTATGGTGGCTACACCTTC. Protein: CASSFRDRVGDYGGYTF.

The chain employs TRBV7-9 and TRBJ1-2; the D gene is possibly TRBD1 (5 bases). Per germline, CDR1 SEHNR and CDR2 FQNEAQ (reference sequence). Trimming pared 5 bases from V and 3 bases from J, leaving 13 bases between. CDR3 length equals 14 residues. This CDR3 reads CASSQGAQDYGYTF. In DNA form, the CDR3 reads TGTGCCAGCAGCCAAGGGGCCCAAGACTATGGCTACACCTTC.

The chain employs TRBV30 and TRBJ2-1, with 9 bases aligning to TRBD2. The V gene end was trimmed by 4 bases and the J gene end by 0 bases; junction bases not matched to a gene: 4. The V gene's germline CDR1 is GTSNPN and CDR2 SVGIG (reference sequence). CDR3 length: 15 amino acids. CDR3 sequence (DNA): TGTGCCTGGACTAGCGGGGCCAGCTCCTACAATGAGCAGTTCTTC. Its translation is CAWTSGASSYNEQFF.

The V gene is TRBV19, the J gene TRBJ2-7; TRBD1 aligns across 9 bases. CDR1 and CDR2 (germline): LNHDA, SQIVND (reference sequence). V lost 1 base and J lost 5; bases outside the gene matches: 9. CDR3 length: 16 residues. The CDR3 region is CASSIADRGILHEQYF. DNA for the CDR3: TGTGCCAGTAGTATAGCCGACAGGGGGATATTACACGAGCAGTACTTC.

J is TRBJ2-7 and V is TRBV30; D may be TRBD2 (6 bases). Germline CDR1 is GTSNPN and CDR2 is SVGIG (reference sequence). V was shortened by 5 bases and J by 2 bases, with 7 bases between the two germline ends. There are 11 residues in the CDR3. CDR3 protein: CAWGGAYEQYF. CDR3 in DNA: TGTGCCTGGGGCGGGGCCTACGAGCAGTACTTC.

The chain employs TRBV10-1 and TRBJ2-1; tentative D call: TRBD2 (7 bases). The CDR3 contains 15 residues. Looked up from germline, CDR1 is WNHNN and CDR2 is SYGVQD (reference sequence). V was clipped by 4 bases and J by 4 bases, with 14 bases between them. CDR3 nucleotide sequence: TGCGCCAGCAGTGGAGGGGGGGCCCAGTACAATGAGCAGTTCTTC. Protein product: CASSGGGAQYNEQFF.

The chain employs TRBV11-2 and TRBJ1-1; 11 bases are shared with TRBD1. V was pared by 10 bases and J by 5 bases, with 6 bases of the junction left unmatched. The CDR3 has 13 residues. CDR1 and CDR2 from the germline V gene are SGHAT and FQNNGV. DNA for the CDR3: TGTGCCACCTCCGGACAGGGGGCGACTGAAGCTTTCTTT. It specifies CATSGQGATEAFF.

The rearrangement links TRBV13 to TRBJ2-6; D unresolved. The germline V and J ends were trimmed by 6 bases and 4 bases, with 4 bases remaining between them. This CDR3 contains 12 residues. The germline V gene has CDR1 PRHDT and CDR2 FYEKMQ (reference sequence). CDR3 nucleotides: TGTGCCAGCAGATGGGGGGCCAACGTCCTGACTTTC. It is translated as CASRWGANVLTF.

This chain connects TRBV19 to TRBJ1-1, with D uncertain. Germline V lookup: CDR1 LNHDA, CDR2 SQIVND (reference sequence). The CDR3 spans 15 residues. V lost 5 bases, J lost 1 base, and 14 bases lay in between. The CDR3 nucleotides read TGTGCCAGTAGTCCCCTGTTGGGTTCGAACACTGAAGCTTTCTTT. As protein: CASSPLLGSNTEAFF.

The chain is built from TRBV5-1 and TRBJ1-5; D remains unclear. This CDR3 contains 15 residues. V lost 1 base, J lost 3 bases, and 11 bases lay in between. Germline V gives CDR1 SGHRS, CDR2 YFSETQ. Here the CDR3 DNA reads TGCGCCAGCAGCTTGTTGGGCCTACACAATCAGCCCCAGCATTTT. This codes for CASSLLGLHNQPQHF.

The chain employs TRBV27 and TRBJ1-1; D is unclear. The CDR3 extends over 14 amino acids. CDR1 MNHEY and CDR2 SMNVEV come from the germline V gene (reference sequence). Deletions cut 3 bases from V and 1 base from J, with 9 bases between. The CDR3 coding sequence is TGTGCCAGCAGTTTGGCAGGCACGAACACTGAAGCTTTCTTT. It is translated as CASSLAGTNTEAFF.

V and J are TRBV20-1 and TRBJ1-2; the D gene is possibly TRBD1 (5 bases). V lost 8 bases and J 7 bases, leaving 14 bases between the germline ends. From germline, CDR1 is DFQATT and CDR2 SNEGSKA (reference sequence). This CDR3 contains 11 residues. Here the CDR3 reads CSSRGTGGYTF. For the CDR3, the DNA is TGCAGTTCTCGGGGGACGGGTGGCTACACCTTC.

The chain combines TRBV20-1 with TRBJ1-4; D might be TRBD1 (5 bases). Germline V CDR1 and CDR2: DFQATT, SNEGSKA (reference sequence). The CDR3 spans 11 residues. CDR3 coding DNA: TGCACGATGGGGACTCATGAAAAACTGTTTTTT. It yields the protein CTMGTHEKLFF.

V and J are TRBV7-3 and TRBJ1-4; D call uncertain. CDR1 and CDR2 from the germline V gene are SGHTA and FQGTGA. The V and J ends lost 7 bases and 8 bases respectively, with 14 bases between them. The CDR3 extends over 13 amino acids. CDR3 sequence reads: CASTHLVPEKLFF. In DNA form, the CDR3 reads TGTGCCAGCACCCACCTAGTGCCGGAAAAACTGTTTTTT. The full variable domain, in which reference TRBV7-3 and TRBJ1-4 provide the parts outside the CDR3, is GAGVSQTPSNKVTEKGKYVELRCDPISGHTALYWYRQSLGQGPEFLIYFQGTGAADDSGLPNDRFFAVRPEGSVSTLKIQRTERGDSAVYLCASTHLVPEKLFFGSGTQLSVL.

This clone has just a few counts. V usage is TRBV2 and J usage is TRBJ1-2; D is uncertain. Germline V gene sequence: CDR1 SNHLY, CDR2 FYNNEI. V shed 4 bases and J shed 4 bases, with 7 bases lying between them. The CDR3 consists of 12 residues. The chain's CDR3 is CASSVGSYGYTF. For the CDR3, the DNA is TGTGCCAGCAGTGTTGGCAGCTATGGCTACACCTTC.

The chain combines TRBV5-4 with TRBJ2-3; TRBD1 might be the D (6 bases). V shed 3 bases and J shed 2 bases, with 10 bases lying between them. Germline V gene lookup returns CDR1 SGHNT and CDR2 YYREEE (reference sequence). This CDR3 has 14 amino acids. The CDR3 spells CASSSRGNTDTQYF. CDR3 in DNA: TGTGCCAGCAGCTCCAGGGGAAACACAGATACGCAGTATTTT.

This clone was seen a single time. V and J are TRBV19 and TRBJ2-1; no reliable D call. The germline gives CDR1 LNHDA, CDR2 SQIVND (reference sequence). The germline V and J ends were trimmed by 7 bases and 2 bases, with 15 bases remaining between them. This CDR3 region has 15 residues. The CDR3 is CASTALPSTYNEQFF. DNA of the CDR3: TGTGCCAGTACCGCTTTGCCTAGTACCTACAATGAGCAGTTCTTC. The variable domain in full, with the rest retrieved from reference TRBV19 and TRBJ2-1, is DGGITQSPKYLFRKEGQNVTLSCEQNLNHDAMYWYRQDPGQGLRLIYYSQIVNDFQKGDIAEGYSVSREKKESFPLTVTSAQKNPTAFYLCASTALPSTYNEQFFGPGTRLTVL.

CDR3 sequence reads: CASTPRAKGTEAFF. The CDR3 nucleotides are TGTGCCAGCACCCCGAGGGCCAAAGGAACTGAAGCTTTCTTT. The chain combines TRBV7-9 with TRBJ1-1; D remains ambiguous. V lost 7 bases and J 5 bases, leaving 17 bases between the germline ends. Looked up from germline, CDR1 is SEHNR and CDR2 is FQNEAQ (reference sequence). The CDR3 runs to 14 residues.

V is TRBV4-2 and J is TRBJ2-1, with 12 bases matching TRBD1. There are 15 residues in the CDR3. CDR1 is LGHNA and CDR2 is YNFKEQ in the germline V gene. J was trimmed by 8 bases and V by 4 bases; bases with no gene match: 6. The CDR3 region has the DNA TGTGCCAGCAGCCTCCCGGGACAGGGGGCCTATGAGCAGTTCTTC. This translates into CASSLPGQGAYEQFF.